This T cell receptor beta chain was profiled in a study of blood T cell repertoires in COVID-19. Study-level information: Italy, Spain and the United States were the sources of the convalescent and acute COVID-19 samples.

How the authors handled the data: Estimation of nucleated cell counts relied on the amplification of reference gene primers. Assay: immunoSEQ multiplex PCR; the TCRdb copy retains only in-frame clones and omits some. V, J and clone size are taken as reported in that table, and D and trimming were inferred from the DNA itself. The table has around 110,000 clones, 82% seen once. Trimming took 7 bases from V and 4 from J; bases not matched to a gene: 8. The germline CDR1 and CDR2 sequences are MNHEY and SVGAGI. CDR3 length equals 14 residues. The receptor comes from a man in his sixties or seventies with acute or convalescent COVID-19. Sequenced material: peripheral blood. The chain combines TRBV6-5 with TRBJ1-1, with 8 nucleotides matching TRBD1. CDR3: CASKRDRGGTEAFF. As DNA, the CDR3 is TGTGCCAGCAAAAGAGACAGGGGCGGCACTGAAGCTTTCTTT.